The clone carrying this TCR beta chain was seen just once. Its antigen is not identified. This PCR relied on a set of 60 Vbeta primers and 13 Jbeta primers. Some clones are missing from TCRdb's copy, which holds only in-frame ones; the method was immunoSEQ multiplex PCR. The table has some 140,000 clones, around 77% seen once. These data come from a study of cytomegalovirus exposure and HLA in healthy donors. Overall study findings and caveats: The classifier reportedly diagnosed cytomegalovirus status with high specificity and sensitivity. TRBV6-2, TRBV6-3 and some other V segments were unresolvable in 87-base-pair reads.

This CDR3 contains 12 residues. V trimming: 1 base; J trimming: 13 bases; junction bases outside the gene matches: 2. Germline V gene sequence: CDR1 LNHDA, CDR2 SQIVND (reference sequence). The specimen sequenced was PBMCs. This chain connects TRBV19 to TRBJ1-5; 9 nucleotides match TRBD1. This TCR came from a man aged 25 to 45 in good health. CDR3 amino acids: CASSIGDRVQHF. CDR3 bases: TGTGCCAGTAGTATAGGGGACAGGGTTCAGCATTTT.